This T cell receptor beta chain was identified in a study of shared clonotypes between healthy human individuals. Study-wide points: Relative to their counterparts shared across all four donors, non-shared clonotypes exhibited diminished generation probabilities. Between several donors, naive CD4 clonotypes were shared at a level of about 5%.

Measured with immunoSEQ multiplex PCR; TCRdb has only the in-frame clones, and not every one. Of around 2.3 million clones detected, roughly 95% appear once; the ten largest clones hold over 0.1%. About this clone: No antigen is known for it.

The CDR3 sequence is 17 residues long. The receptor's source is a man aged 18 to 29 in good health. The rearrangement joins TRBV21-1 to TRBJ1-6; the D call in the table, TRBD1, was not verified against the DNA. TRBV21-1 is tagged as a pseudogene. Sequencing was done on a sample of naive CD4+ T cells sorted from blood. The subset is: CD45RA+ positively selected. The CDR3 here is CASSKGDRGSYNSPLHF. The CDR3 DNA reads as TGTGCCAGCAGCAAAGGGGACAGGGGATCGTATAATTCACCCCTCCACTTT.